The clone carrying this T cell receptor (beta chain) was picked up a small number of times. Its cognate antigen is unknown. One end of the junction does not line up with germline, which may come from a read error. This CDR3 has 13 residues. From germline, CDR1 is MNHEY and CDR2 SMNVEV (reference sequence). Each CDR3 protein is one row after TCRdb ran MiXCR on the reads. Among approximately 1,000,000 distinct CDR3 sequences listed, around 29% were seen once. The data belong to a study of T cell repertoires in cytomegalovirus infection. Turning to the study itself: Public TCR beta signatures provided an indication of both CMV infection and a matching HLA type. Findings of the study overall: CMV carriers with the relevant HLA were identified by cumulative public TCR beta family frequency.

The chain employs TRBV27 and TRBJ1-1; possible D gene TRBD1, 5 bases. The sequence was obtained from a human donor in good health (CMV status not recorded). Some clones in this sample may be carry-over from other donors' samples. Specimen: cultured CD8+ T cells from PBMCs, collected from culture after CMV antigen stimulation. The chain's CDR3 is CASSPWGNAEAFF. The CDR3 DNA reads TGTGCCAGCAGCCCTTGGGGGAACGCTGAAGCTTTCTTT.